Listed here are 27 T cell receptor beta chains from one sample, sequenced in a study of cytomegalovirus exposure and HLA in healthy donors (dated by TCRdb to 2017 to 2019). Library preparation was by the immunoSEQ multiplex PCR assay. The multiplex PCR relied on a mix of 60 forward primers for TCR Vbeta segments and 13 reverse primers for TCR Jbeta segments. Not all clones reach the TCRdb copy of this immuneACCESS table, which keeps in-frame sequences only. Checked studies attribute under half of the gap to unresolved V genes and leave the rest unexplained. A total of 150,000 to 200,000 clones appear in this sample, roughly 85% of them only once. 5% to 8% of the sample is taken by the ten largest. Sequencing was carried out using PBMCs. Receptors were obtained from a man aged 40-49 years in good health and CMV-seropositive.

The table lists this clone with a few counts. This chain connects TRBV21-1 to TRBJ2-2; the table's D call TRBD1 went unverified against the DNA. TRBV21-1 is a documented pseudogene. The CDR3 covers 17 residues. This chain's CDR3 is CASSKGQETANTGELFF. In DNA, the CDR3 is TGTGCCAGCAGCAAAGGACAGGAGACCGCGAACACCGGGGAGCTGTTTTTT.

This clone was counted a few times. The rearrangement joins TRBV5-4 to TRBJ2-7; D is unresolved. The CDR3 covers 15 residues. CDR1 and CDR2 (germline): SGHNT, YYREEE (reference sequence). Trimming removed 4 bases from V and 6 bases from J, with 20 bases in between. The CDR3 nucleotides are TGTGCCAGCAGCGCCGGCCGGGTCCCCGGTTTCGAGCAGTACTTC. Protein: CASSAGRVPGFEQYF. Looking up the rest from reference TRBV5-4 and TRBJ2-7 gives the full variable domain: ETGVTQSPTHLIKTRGQQVTLRCSSQSGHNTVSWYQQALGQGPQFIFQYYREEENGRGNFPPRFSGLQFPNYSSELNVNALELDDSALYLCASSAGRVPGFEQYFGPGTRLTVT.

The J gene is TRBJ1-1, the V gene TRBV28; D call uncertain. This CDR3 spans 14 amino acids. Between the trimmed V and J ends, which lost 6 bases and 7 bases, there was a span of 18 bases. Germline assignment: CDR1 MDHEN and CDR2 SYDVKM. The CDR3 coding sequence is TGTGCCAGCAGATCCGCGGCCACCTACGGTGAAGCTTTCTTT. Amino acid sequence: CASRSAATYGEAFF.

The chain uses TRBV5-4 and TRBJ2-7; D perhaps matches TRBD2 (5 bases). Germline loops: CDR1 SGHNT, CDR2 YYREEE (reference sequence). Trimming cost V 4 bases and J 2 bases, with 19 bases left between them. CDR3 size: 16 residues. The CDR3 nucleotides read TGTGCCAGCAGCCTACCTACTAGTTTTGGGACCTACGAGCAGTACTTC. Protein: CASSLPTSFGTYEQYF.

The chain has TRBV27 and TRBJ1-1; D is unresolved. This CDR3 is 14 amino acids long. CDR1 and CDR2 from the germline V gene are MNHEY and SMNVEV (reference sequence). V was trimmed by 2 bases and J by 9 bases, leaving 16 bases between them. The CDR3: CASSLGGVWGKAFF. The CDR3 DNA sequence: TGTGCCAGCAGTTTAGGCGGGGTCTGGGGAAAAGCTTTCTTT.

The CDR3, as DNA: TGTGCCAGCAGCCCCCTCGGGAATGAGCAGTTCTTC. Protein product: CASSPLGNEQFF. The V call is TRBV11-2, the J call TRBJ2-1; D gene uncertain. Trimming stripped 5 bases from V and 7 bases from J, with 9 bases between. Germline values: CDR1 SGHAT, CDR2 FQNNGV. The CDR3 has 12 residues.

The chain joins TRBV5-8 to TRBJ1-2; TRBD1 matches 9 bases. Germline CDR1 reads SGHTS; CDR2 reads YDEGEE. The CDR3 has 13 residues. V lost 5 bases to trimming and J lost 8 bases; unmatched junction nucleotides: 7. The CDR3 DNA is TGTGCCAGCAGTCGAGGACAGGGGAGAGGCTACACCTTC. This gives the protein CASSRGQGRGYTF.

There are a few counts of this clone. The J gene is TRBJ2-1, the V gene TRBV9; 9 bases fit TRBD2. V shed 0 bases and J 3 bases; nucleotides not matched to a gene: 10. This CDR3 is built from 18 residues. The V gene's germline CDR1 is SGDLS and CDR2 YYNGEE. As DNA, the CDR3 is TGTGCCAGCAGCGTAGTATTTAGCGGGAGTGTCGGCTACAATGAGCAGTTCTTC. As protein: CASSVVFSGSVGYNEQFF.

A word on this clone: An end of the junction differs from the germline gene, which may be a read error. The rearrangement joins TRBV2 to TRBJ2-6, with TRBD1 identical over 8 bases. The CDR3 is 18 amino acids. Germline CDR1 and CDR2: SNHLY and FYNNEI. The CDR3 DNA follows: TGTGCCAGCAGTGAAGTAGGGACAGGCTCAGCTGGGGCCAACGGCCTGACTTTC. It yields the protein CASSEVGTGSAGANGLTF.

The chain links TRBV29-1 to TRBJ2-3; a weak D match, TRBD1 (5 bases). The V gene lost 5 bases and the J gene lost 6 bases, with 18 bases spanning the gap. The CDR3 contains 14 residues. The germline V gene encodes CDR1 SQVTM and CDR2 ANQGSEA. CDR3: CSVLGHSSADTQYF. The CDR3 region has the DNA TGCAGCGTTCTTGGACATTCATCAGCGGATACGCAGTATTTT.

The gene calls are TRBV30 and TRBJ2-3; no reliable D call. This CDR3 region has 13 residues. CDR1 is GTSNPN, CDR2 SVGIG, per germline (reference sequence). With 1 base removed from V and 5 bases from J, the gap between germline ends came to 10 bases. The CDR3 is CAWSALSGDTQYF. The CDR3 DNA reads as TGTGCCTGGAGTGCCTTGTCAGGAGATACGCAGTATTTT.

The chain recombines TRBV19 with TRBJ1-5, with 8 bases matching TRBD1. This CDR3 is built from 16 residues. V shed 4 bases and J 0 bases; nucleotides not matched to a gene: 5. Germline loops: CDR1 LNHDA, CDR2 SQIVND (reference sequence). The CDR3: CASSTLDRDSNQPQHF. The CDR3 DNA sequence: TGTGCCAGTAGTACCTTGGACAGGGATAGCAATCAGCCCCAGCATTTT.

DNA of the CDR3: TGTGCCAGCCTACAGGGAAAGACCTCTATGAACACTGAAGCTTTCTTT. It yields the protein CASLQGKTSMNTEAFF. J is TRBJ1-1 and V is TRBV5-6; possibly TRBD1 for D (6 bases). V was cut by 7 bases and J by 0 bases, with 19 bases left in between. Germline V lookup: CDR1 SGHDT, CDR2 YYEEEE. The CDR3 is 16 amino acids.

This sequence joins TRBV6-1 and TRBJ2-1; 8 nucleotides line up with TRBD2. This CDR3 spans 19 amino acids. Germline-derived CDR1 and CDR2 are MNHNS and SASEGT. V lost 4 bases and J lost 4; bases outside the gene matches: 18. CDR3 residues: CASSVRLAGGGSRYNEQFF. In DNA form, the CDR3 reads TGTGCCAGCAGTGTTCGGCTAGCGGGCGGCGGAAGTCGATACAATGAGCAGTTCTTC.

The J gene is TRBJ2-5, the V gene TRBV10-2; D unclear. Matching the DNA end better, TRBJ2-7 makes the J call doubtful. From germline, CDR1 is WSHSY and CDR2 SAAADI. The CDR3 runs to 16 residues. The CDR3 DNA sequence: TGCGCCAGCAGTGATCTTGACTGGAAGGATGTCCACGAGCAGTACTTC. This codes for CASSDLDWKDVHEQYF.

The chain uses TRBV7-3 and TRBJ2-2; TRBD2 matches 8 bases. Germline CDR1 SGHTA, CDR2 FQGTGA. The junction had 2 bases not matched to a gene; V was cut back by 4 bases and J by 1 base. The CDR3 totals 15 residues. The CDR3 nucleotides are TGTGCCAGCAGCTCGGGACTAGTGAACACCGGGGAGCTGTTTTTT. Its translation is CASSSGLVNTGELFF.

The rearrangement links TRBV5-8 to TRBJ1-2; maybe TRBD1 (5 bases). V lost 1 base to trimming and J lost 7 bases, with 14 bases between them. CDR1 and CDR2 from the germline V gene are SGHTS and YDEGEE. This CDR3 spans 14 amino acids. The CDR3 DNA sequence: TGTGCCAGCAGCTTGTTAGGGGATTTCGCTGGCTACACCTTC. It codes for CASSLLGDFAGYTF.

The V gene is TRBV4-1, the J gene TRBJ1-2, with no clear D. CDR3 length: 15 amino acids. V shed 0 bases and J shed 8 bases, with 16 bases lying between them. Germline CDR1 is MGHRA and CDR2 is YSYEKL. CDR3: CASSQDFGVFRGYTF. The CDR3 nucleotides read TGCGCCAGCAGCCAAGATTTCGGGGTTTTCAGGGGCTACACCTTC.

The chain uses TRBV5-1 and TRBJ2-1; tentative D call: TRBD2 (6 bases). The germline V and J ends were trimmed by 6 bases and 4 bases, with 14 bases remaining between them. Germline lookup yields CDR1 SGHRS and CDR2 YFSETQ. CDR3 size: 14 residues. CDR3 in amino acids: CASTKTGTYNEQFF. In nucleotides, the CDR3 is TGCGCCAGCACCAAAACCGGGACTTACAATGAGCAGTTCTTC.

The V call is TRBV5-1, the J call TRBJ2-3; 9 positions agree with TRBD2. This CDR3 contains 15 residues. Unmatched junction bases numbered 13, after V lost 9 bases and J lost 5 bases. CDR1 is SGHRS, CDR2 YFSETQ, per germline. This CDR3 reads CATRGLASNGDTQYF. For the CDR3, the DNA is TGCGCCACCCGTGGACTAGCGTCAAACGGAGATACGCAGTATTTT.

The J gene is TRBJ2-7, the V gene TRBV5-1, with D hard to call. The V gene lost 0 bases and the J gene lost 5 bases, with 9 bases spanning the gap. CDR1 and CDR2 (germline): SGHRS, YFSETQ. This CDR3 is built from 13 residues. The DNA for the CDR3 is TGCGCCAGCAGCTTGGCACAGACCCACGAGCAGTACTTC. It is translated as CASSLAQTHEQYF. The variable domain in full, with the rest retrieved from reference TRBV5-1 and TRBJ2-7, is KAGVTQTPRYLIKTRGQQVTLSCSPISGHRSVSWYQQTPGQGLQFLFEYFSETQRNKGNFPGRFSGRQFSNSRSEMNVSTLELGDSALYLCASSLAQTHEQYFGPGTRLTVT.

A note on this clone: One junction end does not reproduce the germline sequence, and a read error may be involved. The gene calls are TRBV2 and TRBJ2-6; perhaps TRBD2 as D (7 bases). The CDR3 length is 17 residues. Germline assignment: CDR1 SNHLY and CDR2 FYNNEI. CDR3 residues: CASSTGINLAGANGLTF. CDR3 DNA sequence: TGTGCCAGCAGTACCGGGATAAACTTGGCGGGGGCCAACGGCCTGACTTTC.

The J gene is TRBJ2-3, the V gene TRBV6-5, with D possibly matching TRBD2 (5 bases). Trimming pared 2 bases from V and 6 bases from J, leaving 9 bases between. This CDR3 has 13 amino acids. Germline V lookup: CDR1 MNHEY, CDR2 SVGAGI. The CDR3 DNA follows: TGTGCCAGCAGTTACCAGAGAGGGGATACGCAGTATTTT. It yields the protein CASSYQRGDTQYF.

The chain has TRBV5-1 and TRBJ2-3, with 10 bases that match TRBD1. CDR3 size: 15 residues. The germline V gene encodes CDR1 SGHRS and CDR2 YFSETQ. V trimming: 2 bases; J trimming: 3 bases; junction bases outside the gene matches: 3. This CDR3 is CASSLGTGATDTQYF. CDR3 nucleotides: TGCGCCAGCAGCTTAGGGACAGGGGCGACAGATACGCAGTATTTT.

The J gene is TRBJ2-5, the V gene TRBV11-3; no reliable D call. The V end lost 3 bases, the J end lost 1 base, and 6 bases lay between the germline ends. The CDR3 runs 13 residues. Germline CDR1 SGHNT, CDR2 YENEEA. CDR3 protein: CASSFGLQETQYF. DNA of the CDR3: TGTGCCAGCAGCTTTGGGCTCCAAGAGACCCAGTACTTC.

This sequence joins TRBV2 and TRBJ2-7, with D possibly matching TRBD2 (6 bases). The CDR3 is 15 amino acids. Germline V gene sequence: CDR1 SNHLY, CDR2 FYNNEI. With 6 bases removed from V and 3 bases from J, the gap between germline ends came to 18 bases. The CDR3 DNA follows: TGTGCCAGCAGGGCTTACTTCGGGACTGACTACGAGCAGTACTTC. This translates into CASRAYFGTDYEQYF.

The chain combines TRBV28 with TRBJ1-1, with D unclear. Germline-derived CDR1 and CDR2 are MDHEN and SYDVKM. Trimming took 2 bases from V and 1 from J, leaving 8 bases between them. The CDR3 runs 14 residues. The DNA of the CDR3 is TGTGCCAGCAGTTTAAGGCGGCCGAACACTGAAGCTTTCTTT. Amino acids: CASSLRRPNTEAFF.